This T cell receptor (beta chain) was recovered during a study of cytomegalovirus exposure and HLA in healthy donors. Study-wide context: The approximately 130 validation repertoires and the 650 to 850 first-cohort repertoires shared a platform, a later analysis reported. General observations from the study: Investigators reported 150 to 200 TCR beta chains as tied to cytomegalovirus. In the 130 or so validation repertoires, approximately 94% of cluster scores exceeded 0, per a later analysis.

Regarding this clone: Antigen: not known.

The repertoire was sequenced with immunoSEQ multiplex PCR; TCRdb's copy has only in-frame clones and lacks some. The sample lists over 150,000 clones; approximately 86% were seen once. This sequence originates from a human donor in good health. The specimen was PBMCs.

CDR3: CASSLESLGAGNTIYF. CDR3 sequence (DNA): TGTGCCAGCAGCTTAGAAAGCCTAGGAGCCGGAAACACCATATATTTT. The chain couples TRBV7-9 to TRBJ1-3; no definite D call. The V end was cut by 1 base, the J end by 4 bases, with 14 bases between. The CDR3 is 16 residues long. Germline-derived CDR1 and CDR2 are SEHNR and FQNEAQ (reference sequence).